This T cell receptor (beta chain) was profiled in a study of chemoradiotherapy in HPV16-positive cancers. Study overall: Functional T-cell assays on a couple of HPV16-positive patients' cells defined candidate HPV-specific clones and common TCR motifs.

Assay used: immunoSEQ multiplex PCR; TCRdb lists only in-frame clones, some missing. The profile shows 5,000 to 8,000 clones, 80% to 95% of them singletons. A word on this clone: The target antigen is unknown.

General observations from the study: Candidate HPV-specific clones and E7-related TCR motifs grew in tumor during treatment. The functional HPV-specific definition rests on just a couple of HPV16-positive patients. In HPV16-positive patients, HPV-responsive T-cell expansion tracked better recurrence-free survival.

CDR3 length equals 17 residues. From germline, CDR1 is KGHSH and CDR2 LQKENI. V shed 0 bases, J shed 5 bases, and the junction held 7 bases outside the gene matches. The material sequenced was blood, taken from a patient who underwent chemoradiotherapy. The rearrangement uses TRBV18 and TRBJ2-1, with TRBD2 matching 10 bases. This receptor was obtained from a human donor with HPV-associated anogenital cancer. CDR3 amino acids: CASSPPSSGGAHNEQFF. CDR3 sequence (DNA): TGTGCCAGCTCACCACCGTCAAGCGGGGGGGCCCACAATGAGCAGTTCTTC.